This T cell receptor beta chain is from a study of radiotherapy plus CTLA-4 blockade in lung cancer (dated by TCRdb to the late 2010s). Regarding the research as a whole: Among the enrolled patients, about 19% had an objective response, and about 30% reached disease control.

The CDR3 has 19 amino acids, counting the end cysteine and phenylalanine. The CDR3 DNA has 57 bases and is translated from base 1. The germline V gene gives CDR1 as KGHSH and CDR2 as LQKENI. In this study, focal radiation therapy paired with CTLA-4 blockade (ipilimumab) was tested in patients who had chemo-refractory metastatic non-small-cell lung cancer. The receptor library was made with the immunoSEQ multiplex PCR assay. TCRdb holds this immuneACCESS table with in-frame rearrangements only. Some clones are missing; in checked studies, unresolved V genes explain under half, and the rest has no known cause. The sample table shows about 51,000 clones, and approximately 80% are seen once. The ten largest clones add up to over 2% of the sample. Points on this clone: There is no known antigen for this receptor. Relative to the germline gene, one junction end is altered; a read error may explain this.

Paper-wide results and their limitations: After treatment with radiotherapy and ipilimumab, TCR clones that originated in tumors expanded in peripheral blood. The strongest predictors of response, as reported, were early dynamic changes in blood T cell clones along with a rise in serum interferon-beta after radiation.

The clonotype was recovered from a human donor with non-small cell lung cancer whose response to radiotherapy plus ipilimumab could not be evaluated. The sample consisted of peripheral blood, taken from a patient treated with radiotherapy plus ipilimumab. The chain is assembled from TRBV18 and TRBJ2-2; 7 bases in the middle match TRBD2. The nucleotides are TGTGCCAGCTCGCCACTCCCCGCGCGTTCTAGCGGCTTACCCGGGGAGCTGTTTTTT. Translated, this is CASSPLPARSSGLPGELFF.